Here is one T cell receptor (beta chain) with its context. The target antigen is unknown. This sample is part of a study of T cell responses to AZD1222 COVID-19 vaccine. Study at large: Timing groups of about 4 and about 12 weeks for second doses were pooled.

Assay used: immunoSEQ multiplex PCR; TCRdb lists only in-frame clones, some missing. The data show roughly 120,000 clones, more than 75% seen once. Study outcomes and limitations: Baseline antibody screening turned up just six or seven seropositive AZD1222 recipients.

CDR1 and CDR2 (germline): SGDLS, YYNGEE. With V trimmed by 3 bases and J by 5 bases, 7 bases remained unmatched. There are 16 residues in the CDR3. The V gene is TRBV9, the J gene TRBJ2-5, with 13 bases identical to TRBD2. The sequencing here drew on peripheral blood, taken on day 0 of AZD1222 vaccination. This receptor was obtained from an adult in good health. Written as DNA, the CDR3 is TGTGCCAGCAGCGCAAGGGGACTAGCGGGATCGGAGACCCAGTACTTC. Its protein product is CASSARGLAGSETQYF.